The text below deals with one T cell receptor (beta chain). The data originate from a study of T-cell memory formation after mild COVID-19. Germline values: CDR1 LGHNA, CDR2 YNFKEQ. Trimming pared 4 bases from V and 2 bases from J, leaving 18 bases between. The CDR3 covers 16 residues. TCRdb reprocessed the 5' RACE reads via MiXCR and lists one record per CDR3 protein. This table has about 190,000 distinct CDR3 sequences, roughly 23% appearing once. The receptor was isolated from an adult woman who had mild COVID-19 (a few samples of this study predate the infection). Cell type and time point are not known. The chain links TRBV4-2 to TRBJ2-7; D is unresolved. The sequencing input was PBMCs or a T cell subset sorted from them (not recorded which). CDR3 DNA: TGTGCCAGCAGCCGCGAAGGTGGGCTAGAACCCTACGAGCAGTACTTC. Amino acid sequence: CASSREGGLEPYEQYF.